The 23 T cell receptor beta chains presented below share a single source sample, sequenced in a study of blood T cell repertoires in COVID-19. TCRdb's table, derived via immunoSEQ multiplex PCR, lists solely in-frame clones and lacks some. The sample lists roughly 410,000 clones, 70% to 90% occurring once. Sequences were obtained from peripheral blood. Every receptor here comes from a woman aged 60-70 years with COVID-19, enrolled during active disease.

The CDR3 loop reads CASSVTGNYEQFF. CDR3 nucleotide sequence: TGTGCCAGCAGCGTTACGGGGAACTATGAGCAGTTCTTC. J is TRBJ2-1 and V is TRBV9, with D possibly TRBD2 on 5 matching bases. The CDR3 covers 13 residues. Germline values: CDR1 SGDLS, CDR2 YYNGEE. Trimming removed 2 bases from V and 8 bases from J, with 11 bases in between.

The rearrangement uses TRBV6-4 and TRBJ2-1; 7 bases fit TRBD1. Germline-derived CDR1 and CDR2 are MRHNA and SNTAGT. V was pared by 4 bases and J by 7 bases, with 10 bases of the junction left unmatched. This CDR3 has 15 amino acids. CDR3 loop: CASSAGQAPGNEQFF. Written as DNA, the CDR3 is TGTGCCAGCAGTGCAGGACAGGCCCCCGGGAATGAGCAGTTCTTC.

This clone was observed a few times. The chain carries TRBV5-1 and TRBJ1-1, with 8 bases that match TRBD1. Germline values: CDR1 SGHRS, CDR2 YFSETQ. The length of the CDR3 is 13 residues. V was clipped by 6 bases and J by 5 bases; unmatched bases: 6. CDR3 sequence: CASIQTGGTEAFF. The CDR3 DNA reads TGCGCCAGCATCCAAACAGGGGGAACTGAAGCTTTCTTT.

This clone turned up a few times. The chain is built from TRBV10-3 and TRBJ2-3; 7 nucleotides agree with TRBD1. Germline V CDR1 and CDR2: ENHRY, SYGVKD. With V trimmed by 2 bases and J by 4 bases, 18 bases remained unmatched. The CDR3 length is 19 residues. CDR3 in DNA: TGTGCCATCAGTGAGCCGGATCCGACAGGGCGAGGGGCCGCAGATACGCAGTATTTT. Translated, it gives CAISEPDPTGRGAADTQYF.

The chain links TRBV2 to TRBJ2-5, with TRBD1 matching over 7 bases. The V gene's germline CDR1 is SNHLY and CDR2 FYNNEI. This CDR3 has 12 residues. The V segment lost 10 bases and the J segment 1 base; nucleotides outside the gene matches: 3. DNA of the CDR3: TGTGCCACCTCAGGGGGCCAAGAGACCCAGTACTTC. Its translation: CATSGGQETQYF.

The chain recombines TRBV30 with TRBJ1-2; 8 bases are shared with TRBD1. CDR3 length equals 14 residues. The germline V gene encodes CDR1 GTSNPN and CDR2 SVGIG (reference sequence). The V gene end was trimmed by 0 bases and the J gene end by 1 base; junction bases not matched to a gene: 1. The DNA for the CDR3 is TGTGCCTGGAGTGTTGACAGGGGTAACTATGGCTACACCTTC. It codes for CAWSVDRGNYGYTF.

The chain is built from TRBV14 and TRBJ2-1; D is perhaps TRBD2 (6 bases). CDR1 and CDR2 from the germline V gene are SGHDN and FVKESK. The V gene lost 0 bases and the J gene lost 3 bases, with 9 bases spanning the gap. CDR3 length: 15 amino acids. The CDR3 sequence: CASSQDLGGYNEQFF. CDR3 sequence (DNA): TGTGCCAGCAGCCAAGATCTGGGGGGCTACAATGAGCAGTTCTTC.

This clone was counted between two and nine times. The V gene is TRBV11-2, the J gene TRBJ1-2; D is ambiguous. The CDR3 spans 13 residues. Trimming removed 0 bases from V and 5 bases from J, with 7 bases in between. Germline V gives CDR1 SGHAT, CDR2 FQNNGV. CDR3 amino acids: CASSLDRQYGYTF. The CDR3 region has the DNA TGTGCCAGCAGCTTAGACAGGCAGTATGGCTACACCTTC.

This chain connects TRBV28 to TRBJ2-2; 12 bases are a match to TRBD2. V gave up 7 bases and J gave up 4 bases; unmatched junction bases: 7. Germline CDR1 is MDHEN and CDR2 is SYDVKM. The CDR3 extends over 16 amino acids. CDR3 coding DNA: TGTGCCAGCACTAGCGGGGGGGCAGTTTCCACCGGGGAGCTGTTTTTT. Encoded protein: CASTSGGAVSTGELFF.

The chain joins TRBV3-1 (or the pseudogene TRBV3-2) to TRBJ1-4, with unresolved D. Germline CDR1 reads LGHDT; CDR2 reads YNNKEL (reference sequence). The CDR3 runs to 14 residues. V was trimmed by 5 bases and J by 0 bases, leaving 7 bases between them. CDR3 bases: TGTGCCAGCAGCACATTCCCAACTAATGAAAAACTGTTTTTT. Encoded protein: CASSTFPTNEKLFF.

The chain is built from TRBV5-4 and TRBJ1-1, with D maybe TRBD1 (5 bases). The CDR3 sequence is 13 residues long. Trimming left V 6 bases short and J 5 bases short, with 14 bases between. Germline values: CDR1 SGHNT, CDR2 YYREEE (reference sequence). The CDR3 reads CASTMGGVTEAFF. DNA for the CDR3: TGTGCCAGCACCATGGGGGGGGTAACTGAAGCTTTCTTT. The full variable domain, with the rest looked up from reference TRBV5-4 and TRBJ1-1, is ETGVTQSPTHLIKTRGQQVTLRCSSQSGHNTVSWYQQALGQGPQFIFQYYREEENGRGNFPPRFSGLQFPNYSSELNVNALELDDSALYLCASTMGGVTEAFFGQGTRLTVV.

Regarding this clone: In the same sample, other DNA sequences code for this CDR3. J is TRBJ2-7 and V is TRBV12-3 or TRBV12-4; no clear D gene. The CDR3 is 13 amino acids. With 1 base removed from V and 3 bases from J, the gap between germline ends came to 7 bases. CDR3 in amino acids: CASSLGQNYEQYF. The CDR3, as DNA: TGTGCCAGCAGTTTAGGCCAGAACTACGAGCAGTACTTC.

V and J are TRBV5-1 and TRBJ2-5, with 8 bases that match TRBD1. The germline CDR1 and CDR2 sequences are SGHRS and YFSETQ. CDR3 length equals 15 residues. J was trimmed by 1 base and V by 2 bases; bases with no gene match: 4. The CDR3 DNA sequence: TGCGCCAGCAGCTTAGTAACAGGGGGCCAAGAGACCCAGTACTTC. It encodes CASSLVTGGQETQYF. The full variable domain, rest sourced from reference TRBV5-1 and TRBJ2-5, is KAGVTQTPRYLIKTRGQQVTLSCSPISGHRSVSWYQQTPGQGLQFLFEYFSETQRNKGNFPGRFSGRQFSNSRSEMNVSTLELGDSALYLCASSLVTGGQETQYFGPGTRLLVL.

The gene calls are TRBV5-8 and TRBJ2-1; D ambiguous. Between the trimmed V and J ends, which lost 0 bases and 0 bases, there was a span of 10 bases. Germline CDR1 reads SGHTS; CDR2 reads YDEGEE. This CDR3 is 16 amino acids long. The chain's CDR3 is CASSLGAFPSYNEQFF. The CDR3 DNA follows: TGTGCCAGCAGCTTGGGCGCCTTTCCCTCCTACAATGAGCAGTTCTTC. Together with reference TRBV5-8 and TRBJ2-1, the CDR3 gives the full variable domain: EAGVTQSPTHLIKTRGQQATLRCSPISGHTSVYWYQQALGLGLQFLLWYDEGEERNRGNFPPRFSGRQFPNYSSELNVNALELEDSALYLCASSLGAFPSYNEQFFGPGTRLTVL.

The rearrangement links TRBV27 to TRBJ2-7; 8 bases agree with TRBD1. J was trimmed by 4 bases and V by 6 bases; bases with no gene match: 8. The CDR3 runs 14 residues. Germline V CDR1 and CDR2: MNHEY, SMNVEV (reference sequence). In nucleotides, the CDR3 is TGTGCCAGCAGAACCCGGACAGGGAGGTACGAGCAGTACTTC. This sequence encodes CASRTRTGRYEQYF.

The chain is built from TRBV18 and TRBJ1-2; TRBD1 matches at 10 bases. The CDR3 contains 16 residues. Germline CDR1 is KGHSH and CDR2 is LQKENI. The V and J ends lost 3 bases and 2 bases, in that order; junction bases with no gene match: 6. CDR3 sequence reads: CASSPETGGTNYGYTF. The CDR3 bases are TGTGCCAGCTCACCGGAGACAGGGGGCACCAACTATGGCTACACCTTC.

This clone was seen a single time. The chain joins TRBV18 to TRBJ2-7, with D maybe TRBD2 (5 bases). Germline V gene sequence: CDR1 KGHSH, CDR2 LQKENI. V was pared by 3 bases and J by 1 base, with 16 bases between. This CDR3 region has 16 residues. The CDR3 reads CASSPIRARRSYEQYF. In DNA, the CDR3 is TGTGCCAGCTCACCGATCCGGGCCCGGAGGTCCTACGAGCAGTACTTC. Together with reference TRBV18 and TRBJ2-7, the CDR3 gives the full variable domain: NAGVMQNPRHLVRRRGQEARLRCSPMKGHSHVYWYRQLPEEGLKFMVYLQKENIIDESGMPKERFSAEFPKEGPSILRIQQVVRGDSAAYFCASSPIRARRSYEQYFGPGTRLTVT.

The chain uses TRBV5-1 and TRBJ1-1; D not resolved. Trimming shortened V by 4 bases and J by 8 bases, and 18 bases separated the two germline ends. The germline V gene encodes CDR1 SGHRS and CDR2 YFSETQ. This CDR3 is built from 14 residues. CDR3 nucleotides: TGCGCCAGCAGCCTATGGGTGGCTGGGCAGGAAGCTTTCTTT. Encoded protein: CASSLWVAGQEAFF.

The genes are TRBV18 and TRBJ1-5; D perhaps matches TRBD1 (6 bases). The length of the CDR3 is 17 residues. Per germline, CDR1 KGHSH and CDR2 LQKENI. Trimming stripped 2 bases from V and 6 bases from J, with 20 bases between. The CDR3: CASSPRPWTEGGQPQHF. The CDR3 bases are TGTGCCAGCTCACCAAGGCCCTGGACAGAGGGTGGTCAGCCCCAGCATTTT.

The chain couples TRBV5-6 to TRBJ1-2; TRBD1 aligns across 8 bases. Trimming cost V 3 bases and J 7 bases; bases outside gene matches: 5. CDR1 is SGHDT and CDR2 is YYEEEE in the germline V gene. The CDR3 runs to 13 residues. The CDR3 loop reads CASSSGQGGGYTF. The CDR3 coding sequence is TGTGCCAGCAGCTCAGGACAGGGCGGTGGCTACACCTTC.

The V gene is TRBV6-5, the J gene TRBJ2-1; 10 bases fit TRBD2. Per germline, CDR1 MNHEY and CDR2 SVGAGI. V lost 4 bases and J lost 3; bases outside the gene matches: 3. CDR3 length: 15 amino acids. The CDR3 DNA sequence: TGTGCCAGCAGTTCTAGCGGGGGACTCTACAATGAGCAGTTCTTC. Translating gives CASSSSGGLYNEQFF.

This clone was counted a few times. CDR3 in DNA: TGTGCCAGCAGCTTAATTAGCGGGGGGGCCCTACTCTACAATGAGCAGTTCTTC. It specifies CASSLISGGALLYNEQFF. The rearrangement links TRBV7-8 to TRBJ2-1, with 11 bases lining up with TRBD2. Germline assignment: CDR1 SGHVS and CDR2 FQNEAQ. The V segment lost 2 bases and the J segment 3 bases; nucleotides outside the gene matches: 9. CDR3 length: 18 residues.

This clone was seen a few times. The rearrangement uses TRBV2 and TRBJ1-4, with 7 bases aligning to TRBD1. Germline trimming cut 6 bases from V and 8 bases from J; bases unmatched to any gene: 6. The length of the CDR3 is 13 residues. Germline values: CDR1 SNHLY, CDR2 FYNNEI. CDR3 sequence: CASSRGIEEKLFF. In DNA form, the CDR3 reads TGTGCCAGCAGCAGGGGGATAGAAGAAAAACTGTTTTTT.